What follows describes a single T cell receptor beta chain. Its antigen remains unidentified. Making the TCR beta cDNA relied on 5'RACE template switching with UMIs. TCRdb re-called the 5' RACE reads and catalogs CDR3 proteins one per entry, DNA excluded. This table lists about 380,000 distinct CDR3 sequences. Germline lookup yields CDR1 MNHEY and CDR2 SMNVEV (reference sequence). This CDR3 comprises 15 residues. The data derive from a study of T cells expressing NK-cell markers. About the research overall: Sorted CD3+CD56+NKG2C+, CD3+CD56+NKG2C- and CD3+CD56-NKG2C+ T cells supplied TCR beta repertoires. The eight sequenced donors comprised seven who were HCMV-seropositive and one who was seronegative. Study-wide results and limits: Several donors' CD3+CD56-NKG2C+ cells were dominated by the same clonotypes.

Sample: blood T cells: a sorted CD56 or NKG2C T cell subset, CD4+ or CD8+ T cells, or bulk PBMC T cells (not recorded which). The genes are TRBV27 and TRBJ2-3; there is no DNA to check the TCRdb D call of TRBD2. This TCR was sampled from a man aged 18 to 69 in good health. CDR3 in amino acids: CASSLGQSGADTQYF.